The present T cell receptor (beta chain) was sequenced within a study of T cell responses to AZD1222 COVID-19 vaccine. Using immunoSEQ multiplex PCR, the repertoire was profiled, and TCRdb retains in-frame clones only, with some absent. The table shows some 110,000 clones, with about 90% occurring only once. Trimming shortened V by 0 bases and J by 4 bases, and 16 bases separated the two germline ends. Germline CDR1 SGHKS, CDR2 YYEKEE (reference sequence). The CDR3 has 16 amino acids. This clonotype was sampled from an adult in good health. This chain uses TRBV5-5 with TRBJ1-2; tentative D call: TRBD1 (5 bases). Sequenced here: peripheral blood, sampled on day 0 of AZD1222 vaccination. The DNA of the CDR3 is TGTGCCAGCAGCTTGGCCGGGGCAGCTTTTACCTATGGCTACACCTTC. Protein: CASSLAGAAFTYGYTF. The variable domain in full, with the rest retrieved from reference TRBV5-5 and TRBJ1-2, is DAGVTQSPTHLIKTRGQQVTLRCSPISGHKSVSWYQQVLGQGPQFIFQYYEKEERGRGNFPDRFSARQFPNYSSELNVNALLLGDSALYLCASSLAGAAFTYGYTFGSGTRLTVV.